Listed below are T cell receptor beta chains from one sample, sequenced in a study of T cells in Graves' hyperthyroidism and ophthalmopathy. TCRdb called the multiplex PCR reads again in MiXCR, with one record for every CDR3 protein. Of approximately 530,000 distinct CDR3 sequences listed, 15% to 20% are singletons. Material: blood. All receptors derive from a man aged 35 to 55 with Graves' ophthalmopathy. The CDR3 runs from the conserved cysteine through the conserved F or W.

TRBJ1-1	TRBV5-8	CASSLDPGMNTEAFF
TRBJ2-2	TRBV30	CAWSVRPPTGELLF
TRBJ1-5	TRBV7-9	CASSHDSGNRRQHF
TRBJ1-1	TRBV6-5	CASSYSFGGTEAFF
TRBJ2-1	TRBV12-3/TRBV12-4	CASSFGGQAYNEQFF
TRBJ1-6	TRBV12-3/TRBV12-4	CASSPDRGLDSPLHF
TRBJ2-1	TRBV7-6	CASSLMSKRGAYNEQFF
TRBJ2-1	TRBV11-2	CASRTSGGNNEQFF
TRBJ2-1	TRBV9	CASSVAGEAEQFF
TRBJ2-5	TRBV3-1	CASSKGLTGAETQYF
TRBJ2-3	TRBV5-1	CASTLEAEAAQYF
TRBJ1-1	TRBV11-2	CASSMGGYTEAFF
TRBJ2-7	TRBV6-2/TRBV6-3	CASSTGPSLPYEQYF
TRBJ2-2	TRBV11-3	CASSSGADRGGELFF
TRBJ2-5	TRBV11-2	CASGYPPTGTSGSLYF
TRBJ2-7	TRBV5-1	CASSSAGRTYEQYF
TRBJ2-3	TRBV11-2	CASGYPPTGTSGTSTDTQYF
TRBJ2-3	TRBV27	CASSLGLAGGTQYF
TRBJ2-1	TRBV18	CASSTDRNFYNEQFF
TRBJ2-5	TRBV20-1	CSARKQGAPGETQYF
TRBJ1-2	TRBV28	CACRSNRGAKRLGYTF
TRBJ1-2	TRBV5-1	CASSWTDNYGYTF
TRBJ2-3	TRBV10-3	CAISGDNTDTQYF
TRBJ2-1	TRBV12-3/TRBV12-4	CASSLAGGPDEQFF
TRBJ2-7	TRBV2	CASSRVGGVEQYF
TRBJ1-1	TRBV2	CASSSTGVRRTEAFF
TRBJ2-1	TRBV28	CASSLEGLAGNNEQFF
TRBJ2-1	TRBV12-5	CASGLVILGIGYNEQFF
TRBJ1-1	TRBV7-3	CASSFGSGGASEAFF
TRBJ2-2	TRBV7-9	CASSLVETNTGELFF
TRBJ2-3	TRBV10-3	CAISEPGGSTDTQYF
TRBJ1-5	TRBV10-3	CAISESTGGQPQHF
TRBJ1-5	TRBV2	CASRGQGVSNQPQHF
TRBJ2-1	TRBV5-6	CASSLLTRDYNEQFF
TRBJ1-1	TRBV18	CASSPTGEAFF
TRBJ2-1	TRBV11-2	CASSHRGSSYNEQFF
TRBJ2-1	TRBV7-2	CASSLTSGGKNEQFF
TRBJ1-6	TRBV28	CASREDNSPLHF
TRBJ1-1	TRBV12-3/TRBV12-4	CASSLFGAVNTEAFF
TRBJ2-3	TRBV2	CASSAGTHTDTQYF
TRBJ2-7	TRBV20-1	CSATGTRTYEQYF
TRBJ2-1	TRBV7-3	CASSYGLAGSDEQFF
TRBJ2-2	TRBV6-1	CASGSVRVNTGELFF
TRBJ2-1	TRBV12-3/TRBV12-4	CASSLTGEGLAGIYLDHNEQFF
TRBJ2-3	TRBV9	CASSLRQGRTDTQYF
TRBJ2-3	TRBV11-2	CASSLALAATDTQYF
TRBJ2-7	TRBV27	CASSLLGQIYEQYF
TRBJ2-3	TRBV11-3	CASSPAGGLQDTQYF
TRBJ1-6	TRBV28	CASSVTTGSSDNSPLHF
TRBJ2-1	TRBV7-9	CASSLGIGGNEQFF
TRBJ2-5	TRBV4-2	CASSQEAGARETQYF
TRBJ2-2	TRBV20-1	CSAWTSGSTGELFF
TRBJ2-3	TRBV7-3	CASSSQGSTDTQYF
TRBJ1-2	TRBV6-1	CASKEGRSYGYTF